A selection of T cell receptor beta chains follows, all from one sample in a study of T-cell reconstitution after alpha-beta-depleted transplantation in children. TCRdb reprocessed the PCR reads via MiXCR and lists one record per CDR3 protein. The top ten hold 10% to 13% of the sample, which has 100,000 to 150,000 distinct CDR3 sequences, under 25% seen once. The source material was PBMCs, mostly from graft donor cells, sampled 180 days after TCRalphabeta/CD19-depleted stem cell transplant. Source of these receptors: a male patient between 2 and 9 years old who had a stem cell transplant for chronic granulomatous disease, so the T cells may come from the graft donor. Both conserved end residues are part of each CDR3. The D gene is left open where the match is weak. Some rows mark clone size as missing; the rest say once, few, many or name a class of expanded clone.

V	D	length	J	size	DNA	CDR3
TRBV12-3/TRBV12-4	NA	14	TRBJ1-4	NA	TGTGCCAGCAGCACGATCAATACTAATGAAAAACTGTTTTTT	CASSTINTNEKLFF
TRBV12-3/TRBV12-4	TRBD2	14	TRBJ2-2	NA	TGTGCCAGCAGGGCTAGCGGGAGAGACGGGGAGCTGTTTTTT	CASRASGRDGELFF
TRBV4-2	TRBD2	15	TRBJ2-1	NA	TGTGCCAGCAGCCACCCCAGCGGGGGGACATATGAGCAGTTCTTC	CASSHPSGGTYEQFF
TRBV29-1	NA	13	TRBJ2-3	few	TGCAGCGTGAACCGACACCGCACAGATACGCAGTATTTT	CSVNRHRTDTQYF
TRBV12-3/TRBV12-4	NA	17	TRBJ2-1	NA	TGTGCCCTCAGTTTAAGAGGGGAAGGGCTAGCCTACAATGAGCAGTTCTTC	CALSLRGEGLAYNEQFF
TRBV7-3	TRBD2	15	TRBJ2-5	NA	TGTGCCAGCAGCTTAAGGAGCGGGAGTAAGGAGACCCAGTACTTC	CASSLRSGSKETQYF
TRBV15	NA	13	TRBJ1-4	many	TGTGCCACCAGCGGGTTTACTAATGAAAAACTGTTTTTT	CATSGFTNEKLFF
TRBV20-1	NA	13	TRBJ2-3	few	TGCAGTGCTGAGGAAGTTGTCAAAGATACGCAGTATTTT	CSAEEVVKDTQYF
TRBV9	NA	16	TRBJ2-7	few	TGTGCCAGCAGCGCCCGCACAGGGACCGCCTCCTACGAGCAGTACTTC	CASSARTGTASYEQYF
TRBV2	TRBD1	15	TRBJ2-7	NA	TGTGCCAGCAGAAACGGACAGGGTGGGGCCTACGAGCAGTACTTC	CASRNGQGGAYEQYF
TRBV12-3/TRBV12-4	NA	13	TRBJ2-1	NA	TGTGCCAGCAGTTTATCAGTAGTTGCTGAGCAGTTCTTC	CASSLSVVAEQFF
TRBV23-1	NA	14	TRBJ1-5	few	TGCGCCAGCAGTCAAAGTTTGATCGATCAGACCCAGCATTTT	CASSQSLIDQTQHF
TRBV20-1	NA	13	TRBJ1-6	many	TGCAGTGCTAGGGAGGGCTCTAATTCACCCCTCCACTTT	CSAREGSNSPLHF
TRBV20-1	NA	15	TRBJ2-3	many	TGCAGTGCTGACCCAGGGTGGCCCCTTACAGATACGCAGTATTTT	CSADPGWPLTDTQYF
TRBV10-1	TRBD1	13	TRBJ2-7	few	TGCGCCAGCAGTCGGACAGGGGGTGGTGAGCAGTACTTC	CASSRTGGGEQYF
TRBV20-1	TRBD2	15	TRBJ2-7	many	TGCAGTGCCGAGGGCGGCCTAGCGGGGCCCAGAGAGCAGTACTTC	CSAEGGLAGPREQYF
TRBV5-1	NA	12	TRBJ2-7	many	TGCGCCAGCAGTCCCGACAGCTACGAGCAGTACTTC	CASSPDSYEQYF
TRBV12-3/TRBV12-4	TRBD2	15	TRBJ2-1	medium-sized	TGTGCCAGCAGCCCGAGCGGGAGCTCCTACAATGAGCAGTTCTTC	CASSPSGSSYNEQFF
TRBV7-6	TRBD2	20	TRBJ2-3	NA	TGTGCCAGCAGCTCACTGGTGACTAGCGGGGGAAGGTCAAGCACAGATACGCAGTATTTT	CASSSLVTSGGRSSTDTQYF
TRBV20-1	NA	10	TRBJ1-2	many	TGCAGTGCAAACAGGGATGGCTACACCTTC	CSANRDGYTF
TRBV20-1	NA	15	TRBJ2-5	many	TGCAGTGCTCCGAACGGACAAACCGCCCCAGAGACCCAGTACTTC	CSAPNGQTAPETQYF
TRBV20-1	NA	15	TRBJ2-3	few	TGCAGTGCACAAGAAACAGGGAGGATCACAGATACGCAGTATTTT	CSAQETGRITDTQYF
TRBV11-1	NA	13	TRBJ2-1	NA	TGTGCCAGCAGCTCCGACAGTCTCAATGAGCAGTTCTTC	CASSSDSLNEQFF
TRBV29-1	NA	18	TRBJ1-4	NA	TGCAGCGTTGAAGTATGGGGGTCTTTGGCCTCACCTAATGAAAAACTGTTTTTT	CSVEVWGSLASPNEKLFF
TRBV7-8	NA	13	TRBJ2-3	NA	TGTGCCAGCAGCCCCTCTAGCAGAGATACGCAGTATTTT	CASSPSSRDTQYF
TRBV29-1	TRBD1	15	TRBJ2-2	NA	TGCAGCGTGATAACAGGGGATACGAACACCGGGGAGCTGTTTTTT	CSVITGDTNTGELFF
TRBV9	TRBD2	16	TRBJ2-7	NA	TGTGCCAGCAGCGTCAAATACCACCTAGCGGCCTACGAGCAGTACTTC	CASSVKYHLAAYEQYF
TRBV20-1	TRBD1	16	TRBJ1-2	many	TGCAGTGCAACGGCGACCGAACAGGGGAGGGACTATGGCTACACCTTC	CSATATEQGRDYGYTF
TRBV5-5	NA	16	TRBJ2-3	many	TGTGCCAGCAGCTTGGTTCGGCAGCCCAGCACAGATACGCAGTATTTT	CASSLVRQPSTDTQYF
TRBV7-8	TRBD2	16	TRBJ2-5	many	TGTGCCAGCAGCTTAAAGACTAGCGGGGGGCAAGAGACCCAGTACTTC	CASSLKTSGGQETQYF
TRBV15	NA	14	TRBJ2-3	NA	TGTGCCACCAGCGGAAATCGGGGAGCAGATACGCAGTATTTT	CATSGNRGADTQYF
TRBV12-3/TRBV12-4	NA	12	TRBJ2-2	NA	NA	CASSLGIGSCFF
TRBV10-3	TRBD1	14	TRBJ1-4	many	TGTGCCATCAGTGCGACAGGGGTAAATGAAAAACTGTTTTTT	CAISATGVNEKLFF
TRBV7-2	NA	14	TRBJ1-6	many	TGTGCCAGCAGCTTAGAAGGCTATAATTCACCCCTCCACTTT	CASSLEGYNSPLHF
TRBV20-1	NA	16	TRBJ2-3	many	TGCAGTGCTAGTTCCGACTCTCTATTTAACACAGATACGCAGTATTTT	CSASSDSLFNTDTQYF
TRBV4-3	TRBD1	14	TRBJ2-7	NA	TGCGCCAGCAGCCGCAGACAGGGAAACTACGAGCAGTACTTC	CASSRRQGNYEQYF
TRBV12-3/TRBV12-4	TRBD1	15	TRBJ2-2	many	TGTGCCAGCAGTCCACGACAGGGGGAAACCGGGGAGCTGTTTTTT	CASSPRQGETGELFF
TRBV20-1	TRBD1	14	TRBJ2-1	few	TGCAGTGCCACAGGACAGGGGGATTACAATGAGCAGTTCTTC	CSATGQGDYNEQFF
TRBV7-2	TRBD2	16	TRBJ2-5	NA	TGTGCCAGCAGCTTATTGCGACTAGCGGGCTCTGAGACCCAGTACTTC	CASSLLRLAGSETQYF
TRBV7-6	TRBD2	17	TRBJ2-2	NA	TGTGCCAGCAGCTTATCCAGCGGGGCCTCGAACACCGGGGAGCTGTTTTTT	CASSLSSGASNTGELFF